This T cell receptor beta chain came from a study of OX40 agonist ivuxolimab in advanced cancers. The germline gives CDR1 MDHEN, CDR2 SYDVKM. V shed 7 bases and J shed 2 bases, with 19 bases lying between them. The CDR3 contains 16 residues. Using immunoSEQ multiplex PCR, the repertoire was profiled, and TCRdb retains in-frame clones only, with some absent. The sample consists of tens of thousands of clones, about 87% of them appearing once. This material consisted of CD4+ or CD8+ T cells sorted from blood, taken in a trial of the OX40 agonist ivuxolimab. V gene TRBV28 combines with J gene TRBJ2-3; D is possibly TRBD1 (6 bases). This TCR was recovered from an adult with an advanced solid tumor such as melanoma, head and neck, liver or kidney cancer. CDR3 amino acids: CASTSPRQANTDTQYF. The CDR3 DNA is TGTGCCAGCACCAGCCCCCGACAGGCGAACACAGATACGCAGTATTTT.